The TCR beta chain under discussion was sequenced for a study of neurological immune-mediated disorders. Study overall: There were about 35 multiple sclerosis patients; some 31 were relapsing-remitting and 3 were secondary progressive. Broader study findings: Phylogenetic grouping assigned the repertoires of 18 of 34 multiple sclerosis patients to one related-CDR3 cluster, which constitutes a possible signature.

Germline V gene data show CDR1 as SEHNR and CDR2 as FQNEAQ (reference sequence). This CDR3 contains 14 residues. Deletions cut 6 bases from V and 5 bases from J, with 14 bases between. As concerns this clonotype: Its specificity is not known. In this CDR3 the conserved last residue, phenylalanine or tryptophan, is missing, so a read error is likely.

With 10-nucleotide random UMIs, 5'RACE was used to make the cDNA. TCRdb reprocessed the 5' RACE reads via MiXCR and lists one record per CDR3 protein. Seen here are 55,000 to 75,000 distinct CDR3 sequences, 2% to 2.5% observed once, and the top ten hold 2.5% to 3.5%. The rearrangement links TRBV7-9 to TRBJ1-5; TRBD1 might be the D (5 bases). This TCR was recovered from a man aged 45-60 years with multiple sclerosis. The sequenced sample consisted of PBMCs. The CDR3 loop is CASSTGTWDQPQHN. CDR3 bases: TGTGCCAGCAGTACCGGGACCTGGGATCAGCCCCAGCATAAT.